In this sample, the clone carrying this TCR beta chain turned up many times. Its antigen remains unknown. The CDR3 sequence is 11 residues long. Germline CDR1 reads SGHRS; CDR2 reads YFSETQ. The V end was cut by 2 bases, the J end by 9 bases, with 6 bases between. This sample was taken from a study of T cells after yellow fever vaccination. Notes on the study in general: Abundant clonotypes from the bulk population could contaminate FACS-sorted repertoires.

It was through 5'RACE template switching that TCR cDNA was made, with a universal primer site and UMIs added. TCRdb re-analysed the 5' RACE reads in MiXCR, keeping a single row per CDR3 protein. This sample has about 200,000 distinct CDR3 sequences, with under 3.5% found just once. The TCR sequence derives from a man aged 18-30 years who received the YFV17D yellow fever vaccine. Sample: CD4+ T cells sorted from PBMCs, taken 10 days after the yellow fever booster vaccination. The chain joins TRBV5-1 to TRBJ2-1, with D perhaps matching TRBD2 (5 bases). The CDR3 spells CASSFGIEQFF. For the CDR3, the DNA is TGCGCCAGCAGCTTCGGGATTGAGCAGTTCTTC.